The rows below give T cell receptor beta chains drawn from one sample of a study of early T cells in non-severe SARS-CoV-2 infection. TCRdb re-analysed the 5' RACE reads in MiXCR, keeping a single row per CDR3 protein. The sample consists of about 64,000 distinct CDR3 sequences, roughly a fifth of them appearing once. Here the sequenced sample was whole blood, taken at baseline. These receptors were collected from an adult who was a healthcare worker with PCR-confirmed SARS-CoV-2 infection or an uninfected control (not recorded which). CDR3s include the opening cysteine and the closing phenylalanine or tryptophan. The D gene is left open where the match is weak. Size values are once, few and many counts, or a class for expanded clones, and some rows have none.

j_call clone_size v_call d_call cdr3_aa cdr3_nt
TRBJ2-5 few TRBV11-2 TRBD2 CASSPRGGEETQYF TGTGCCAGCAGCCCCCGCGGGGGTGAAGAGACCCAGTACTTC
TRBJ1-4 many TRBV7-7 - CASSVQANEKLFF TGTGCCAGCTCCGTCCAGGCTAATGAAAAACTGTTTTTT
TRBJ2-2 few TRBV18 TRBD1 CASSPRSGTGNTGELFF TGTGCCAGCTCACCACGTTCCGGGACAGGGAACACCGGGGAGCTGTTTTTT
TRBJ1-1 - TRBV5-4 - CASRMQGEAFF TGTGCCAGCAGGATGCAGGGTGAAGCTTTCTTT
TRBJ2-1 - TRBV7-9 - CASTPLGRVDEQFF TGTGCCAGCACCCCTCTCGGACGTGTGGATGAGCAGTTCTTC
TRBJ2-3 many TRBV7-6 - CASSPRLGGTDTQYF TGTGCCAGCAGCCCAAGACTAGGAGGCACAGATACGCAGTATTTT
TRBJ1-1 - TRBV5-1 - CASSEGRRTEAFF TGCGCCAGCAGCGAGGGAAGGCGGACTGAAGCTTTCTTT
TRBJ2-1 - TRBV4-1 - CASSQDRGPYNEQFF TGCGCCAGCAGCCAAGACAGGGGACCATACAATGAGCAGTTCTTC
TRBJ2-1 few TRBV4-1 TRBD1 CASSQSGQGYNEQFF TGCGCCAGCAGCCAATCGGGACAGGGTTACAATGAGCAGTTCTTC
TRBJ2-1 - TRBV10-2 TRBD1 CASKGAQEQFF TGCGCCAGCAAGGGGGCCCAGGAGCAGTTCTTC
TRBJ2-7 - TRBV10-2 - CASSEQRTYEQYF TGCGCCAGCAGTGAGCAGAGGACCTACGAGCAGTACTTC
TRBJ1-2 medium-sized TRBV27 - CASSLGASYGYTF TGTGCCAGCAGTTTGGGGGCGTCCTATGGCTACACCTTC
TRBJ2-3 - TRBV19 TRBD1 CASSNRLDRDPDTQYF TGTGCCAGTAGCAATAGATTGGACAGGGATCCAGATACGCAGTATTTT
TRBJ2-3 few TRBV19 - CASSDRALDTQYF TGTGCCAGTAGTGATAGGGCTCTAGATACGCAGTATTTT
TRBJ2-2 - TRBV5-6 TRBD2 CASSPAGGLNTGELFF TGTGCCAGCAGCCCAGCGGGGGGCCTTAACACCGGGGAGCTGTTTTTT
TRBJ2-5 many TRBV4-1 - CASSQPAGPEETQYF TGCGCCAGCAGCCAACCGGCGGGGCCCGAAGAGACCCAGTACTTC
TRBJ1-1 few TRBV30 - CARRGLNTEAFF TGTGCCCGGAGGGGGTTGAACACTGAAGCTTTCTTT
TRBJ2-5 - TRBV12-3/TRBV12-4 - CASSLRQLQETQYF TGTGCCAGCAGTTTGCGTCAGCTGCAAGAGACCCAGTACTTC
TRBJ1-1 - TRBV6-1 - CASSEAGRITEAFF TGTGCCAGCAGTGAAGCCGGCAGGATCACTGAAGCTTTCTTT
TRBJ1-2 many TRBV7-9 - CASSNADSLNGYTF TGTGCCAGCAGCAATGCGGACAGTCTGAACGGCTACACCTTC
TRBJ1-5 few TRBV29-1 - CSVSQTENNQPQHF TGCAGCGTTTCCCAGACAGAAAACAATCAGCCCCAGCATTTT
TRBJ2-6 few TRBV9 TRBD2 CASSVSVGTKRSGANVLTF TGTGCCAGCAGCGTATCTGTCGGGACTAAGCGCTCTGGGGCCAACGTCCTGACTTTC
TRBJ2-1 few TRBV25-1 - CASSEIMSSYNEQFF TGTGCCAGCAGTGAAATTATGAGCTCCTACAATGAGCAGTTCTTC
TRBJ2-2 once TRBV5-4 TRBD1 CASSGDRGARDGELFF TGTGCCAGCAGCGGGGACAGGGGCGCGAGGGACGGGGAGCTGTTTTTT
TRBJ1-1 - TRBV11-2 - CASSFLAMNTEAFF TGTGCCAGCAGCTTTTTGGCAATGAACACTGAAGCTTTCTTT
TRBJ2-3 - TRBV6-1 TRBD2 CASSETPRRLAASTDTQYF TGTGCCAGCAGTGAAACCCCCCGGCGACTAGCGGCTAGCACAGATACGCAGTATTTT
TRBJ2-7 - TRBV4-1 - CASSPALLPYEQYF TGCGCCAGCAGCCCGGCTCTCCTTCCCTACGAGCAGTACTTC
TRBJ2-7 - TRBV6-7 - CASSYAVPNSGEQYF TGTGCCAGCAGTTACGCTGTGCCAAACTCGGGCGAGCAGTACTTC
TRBJ1-1 - TRBV20-1 - CSANSGSEAFF TGCAGTGCCAATTCGGGGTCTGAAGCTTTCTTT
TRBJ2-5 few TRBV2 - CASSERGFETQYF TGTGCCAGCAGTGAAAGAGGGTTTGAGACCCAGTACTTC
TRBJ2-4 many TRBV6-6 - CASSSFTAKNIQYF TGTGCCAGCAGTTCTTTCACGGCCAAAAACATTCAGTACTTC
TRBJ2-1 few TRBV4-1 TRBD2 CASSQVAGAYNEQFF TGCGCCAGCAGCCAAGTGGCGGGAGCCTACAATGAGCAGTTCTTC
TRBJ1-1 - TRBV4-1 - CASSHTSGTEAFF TGCGCCAGCAGCCATACGTCTGGCACTGAAGCTTTCTTT
TRBJ2-3 few TRBV12-3/TRBV12-4 - CASSLDPRETDTQYF TGTGCCAGCAGTCTGGACCCCCGGGAGACAGATACGCAGTATTTT
TRBJ1-1 few TRBV5-4 - CASSLGGSGTEAFF TGTGCCAGCAGCTTGGGTGGCTCAGGCACTGAAGCTTTCTTT
TRBJ1-1 - TRBV5-3 - CARSFGTNFYTEAFF TGTGCCAGAAGCTTTGGGACAAATTTTTACACTGAAGCTTTCTTT
TRBJ2-2 few TRBV4-1 TRBD2 CASSQELAGGPSGELFF TGCGCCAGCAGCCAAGAACTAGCGGGGGGGCCCAGCGGGGAGCTGTTTTTT
TRBJ2-3 many TRBV3-1 - CASSRNRATDTQYF TGTGCCAGCAGCCGGAACAGGGCCACAGATACGCAGTATTTT
TRBJ2-7 few TRBV4-1 - CASSQPNSGMGIYEQYF TGCGCCAGCAGCCAACCCAATTCAGGGATGGGTATCTACGAGCAGTACTTC
TRBJ2-2 - TRBV7-6 - CASSRAGAGELFF TGTGCCAGCAGCCGTGCCGGGGCCGGGGAGCTGTTTTTT
TRBJ1-2 few TRBV6-5 - CASSRQLGGYGYTF TGTGCCAGCAGCCGACAGCTGGGCGGTTATGGCTACACCTTC
TRBJ2-1 few TRBV25-1 TRBD2 CASRMGGFLGYKEQFF TGTGCCAGCAGGATGGGGGGGTTTTTGGGCTACAAGGAGCAGTTCTTC
TRBJ2-3 few TRBV12-3/TRBV12-4 - CASSLAPGPDTQYF TGTGCCAGCAGTTTAGCCCCCGGCCCAGATACGCAGTATTTT
TRBJ2-7 few TRBV19 - CASSIGVQPNYEQYF TGTGCCAGTAGTATAGGTGTCCAGCCGAACTACGAGCAGTACTTC
TRBJ2-1 few TRBV7-3 - CASSLSDRGEQFF TGTGCCAGCAGCTTAAGTGACCGCGGCGAGCAGTTCTTC
TRBJ1-1 few TRBV5-1 TRBD1 CASSLLGAGQGSTEAFF TGCGCCAGCAGCTTGCTGGGAGCCGGACAGGGGTCGACTGAAGCTTTCTTT